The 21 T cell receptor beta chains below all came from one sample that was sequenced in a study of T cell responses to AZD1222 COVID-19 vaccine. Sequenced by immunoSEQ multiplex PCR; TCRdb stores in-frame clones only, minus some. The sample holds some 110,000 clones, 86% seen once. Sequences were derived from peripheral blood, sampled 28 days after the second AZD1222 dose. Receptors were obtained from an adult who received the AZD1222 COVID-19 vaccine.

CDR3 region: CASSVARGTEDGSEAFF. DNA of the CDR3: TGTGCCAGCAGCGTAGCGAGAGGGACGGAGGATGGTTCCGAAGCTTTCTTT. The chain carries TRBV9 and TRBJ1-1, with D possibly being TRBD1 (5 bases). Trimming cost V 0 bases and J 8 bases, with 23 bases left between them. CDR3 length: 17 residues. Germline lookup yields CDR1 SGDLS and CDR2 YYNGEE.

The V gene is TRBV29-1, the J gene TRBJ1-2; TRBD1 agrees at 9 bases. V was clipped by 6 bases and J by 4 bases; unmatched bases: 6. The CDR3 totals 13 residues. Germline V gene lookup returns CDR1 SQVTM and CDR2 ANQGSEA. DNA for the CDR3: TGCAGCGTCCACAGGGGGCCGACCTATGGCTACACCTTC. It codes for CSVHRGPTYGYTF.

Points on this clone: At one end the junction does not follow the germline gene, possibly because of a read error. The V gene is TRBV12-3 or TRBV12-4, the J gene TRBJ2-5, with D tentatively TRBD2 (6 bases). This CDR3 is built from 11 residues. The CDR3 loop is CASTRGEAQYF. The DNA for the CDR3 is TGTGCCAGCACGCGGGGAGAGGCCCAGTACTTC.

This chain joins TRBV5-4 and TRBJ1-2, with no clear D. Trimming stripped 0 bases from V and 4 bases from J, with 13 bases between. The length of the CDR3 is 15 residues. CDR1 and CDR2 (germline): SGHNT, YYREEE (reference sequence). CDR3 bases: TGTGCCAGCAGCTTGGCCATCACAGATCTCTATGGCTACACCTTC. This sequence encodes CASSLAITDLYGYTF.

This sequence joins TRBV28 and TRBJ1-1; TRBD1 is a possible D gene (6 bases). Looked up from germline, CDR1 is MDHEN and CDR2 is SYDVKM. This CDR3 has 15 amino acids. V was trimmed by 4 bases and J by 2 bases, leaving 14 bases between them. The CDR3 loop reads CASSSGDWKNTEAFF. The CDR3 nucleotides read TGTGCCAGCAGTTCAGGGGACTGGAAAAACACTGAAGCTTTCTTT. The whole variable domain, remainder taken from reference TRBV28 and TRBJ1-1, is DVKVTQSSRYLVKRTGEKVFLECVQDMDHENMFWYRQDPGLGLRLIYFSYDVKMKEKGDIPEGYSVSREKKERFSLILESASTNQTSMYLCASSSGDWKNTEAFFGQGTRLTVV.

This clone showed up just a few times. CDR3 nucleotide sequence: TGCGCCAGCAGCTCCCCTGGACAGGGACCCTTTAATGAAAAACTGTTTTTT. This sequence encodes CASSSPGQGPFNEKLFF. The chain joins TRBV5-1 to TRBJ1-4; TRBD1 matches at 8 bases. Per germline, CDR1 SGHRS and CDR2 YFSETQ. V was pared by 3 bases and J by 4 bases, with 11 bases of the junction left unmatched. The CDR3 is 17 residues long. Full variable domain (outside the CDR3, taken from reference TRBV5-1 and TRBJ1-4): KAGVTQTPRYLIKTRGQQVTLSCSPISGHRSVSWYQQTPGQGLQFLFEYFSETQRNKGNFPGRFSGRQFSNSRSEMNVSTLELGDSALYLCASSSPGQGPFNEKLFFGSGTQLSVL.

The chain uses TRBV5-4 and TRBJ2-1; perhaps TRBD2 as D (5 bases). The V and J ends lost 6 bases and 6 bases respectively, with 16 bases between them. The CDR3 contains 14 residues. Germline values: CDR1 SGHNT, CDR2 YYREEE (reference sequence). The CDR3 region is CASTQQRTSNEQFF. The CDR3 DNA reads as TGTGCCAGCACGCAACAGCGGACCTCCAATGAGCAGTTCTTC.

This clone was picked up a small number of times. The CDR3 spells CASSPLASLYNEQFF. CDR3 nucleotides: TGTGCCAGCAGCCCACTAGCCTCCCTTTACAATGAGCAGTTCTTC. The chain links TRBV6-2 or TRBV6-3 to TRBJ2-1, with D perhaps TRBD2 (6 bases). Trimming shortened V by 6 bases and J by 4 bases, and 16 bases separated the two germline ends. The CDR3 extends over 15 amino acids. Germline lookup yields CDR1 MNHEY and CDR2 SVGEGT.

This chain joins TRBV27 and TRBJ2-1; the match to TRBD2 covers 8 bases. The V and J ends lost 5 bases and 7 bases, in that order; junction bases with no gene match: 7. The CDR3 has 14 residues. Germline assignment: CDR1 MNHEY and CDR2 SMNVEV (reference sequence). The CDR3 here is CASSRGGLLNEQFF. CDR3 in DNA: TGTGCCAGCAGTCGGGGGGGGTTGTTGAATGAGCAGTTCTTC.

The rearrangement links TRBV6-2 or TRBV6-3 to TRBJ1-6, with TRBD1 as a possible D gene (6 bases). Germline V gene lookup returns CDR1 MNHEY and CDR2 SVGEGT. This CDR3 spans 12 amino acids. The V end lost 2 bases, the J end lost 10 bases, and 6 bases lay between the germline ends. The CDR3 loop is CASSYGGSPLHF. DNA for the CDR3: TGTGCCAGCAGTTACGGGGGCTCACCCCTCCACTTT.

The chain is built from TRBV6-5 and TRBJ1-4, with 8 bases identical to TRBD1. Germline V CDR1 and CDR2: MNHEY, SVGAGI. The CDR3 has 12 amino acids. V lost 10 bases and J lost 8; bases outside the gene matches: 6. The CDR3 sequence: CATRTGSEKLFF. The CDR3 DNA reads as TGTGCCACCCGGACAGGGTCGGAAAAACTGTTTTTT.

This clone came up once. CDR3 loop: CASSPTSKGTDTQYF. As DNA, the CDR3 is TGTGCCAGCTCACCGACTAGTAAGGGGACAGATACGCAGTATTTT. This chain uses TRBV18 with TRBJ2-3; D possibly corresponds to TRBD2 (6 bases). The CDR3 has 15 amino acids. Per the germline V gene, CDR1 is KGHSH and CDR2 is LQKENI. V was clipped by 3 bases and J by 3 bases, with 13 bases between them.

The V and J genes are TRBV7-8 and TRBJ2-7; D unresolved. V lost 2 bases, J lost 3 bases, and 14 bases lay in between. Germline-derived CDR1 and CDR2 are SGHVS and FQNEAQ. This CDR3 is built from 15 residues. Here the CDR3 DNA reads TGTGCCAGCAGCTTATTCACGGCGTCCGGCTACGAGCAGTACTTC. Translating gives CASSLFTASGYEQYF.

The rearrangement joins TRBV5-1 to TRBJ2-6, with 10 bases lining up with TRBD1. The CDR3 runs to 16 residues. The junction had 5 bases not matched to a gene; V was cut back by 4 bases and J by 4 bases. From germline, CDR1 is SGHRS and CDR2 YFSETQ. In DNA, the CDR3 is TGCGCCAGCAGCGGGACAGGGGTGGACGGGGCCAACGTCCTGACTTTC. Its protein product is CASSGTGVDGANVLTF.

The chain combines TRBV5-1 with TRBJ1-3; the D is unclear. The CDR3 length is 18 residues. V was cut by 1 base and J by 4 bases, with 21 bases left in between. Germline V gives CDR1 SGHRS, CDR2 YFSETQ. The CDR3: CASSLTPNPLGSGNTIYF. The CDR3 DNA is TGCGCCAGCAGCTTGACCCCGAATCCACTAGGGTCGGGAAACACCATATATTTT. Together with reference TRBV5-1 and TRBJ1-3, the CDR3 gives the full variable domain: KAGVTQTPRYLIKTRGQQVTLSCSPISGHRSVSWYQQTPGQGLQFLFEYFSETQRNKGNFPGRFSGRQFSNSRSEMNVSTLELGDSALYLCASSLTPNPLGSGNTIYFGEGSWLTVV.

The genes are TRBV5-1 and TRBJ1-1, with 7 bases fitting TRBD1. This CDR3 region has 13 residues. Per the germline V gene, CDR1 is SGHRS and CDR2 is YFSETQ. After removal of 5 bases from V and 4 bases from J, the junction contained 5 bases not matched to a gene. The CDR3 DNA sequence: TGCGCCAGCAGTTTCACAGGGGTCACTGAAGCTTTCTTT. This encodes CASSFTGVTEAFF. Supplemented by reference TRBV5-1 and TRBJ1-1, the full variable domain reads KAGVTQTPRYLIKTRGQQVTLSCSPISGHRSVSWYQQTPGQGLQFLFEYFSETQRNKGNFPGRFSGRQFSNSRSEMNVSTLELGDSALYLCASSFTGVTEAFFGQGTRLTVV.

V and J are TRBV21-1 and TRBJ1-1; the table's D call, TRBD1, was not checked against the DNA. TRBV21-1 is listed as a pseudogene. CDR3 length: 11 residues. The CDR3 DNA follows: TGTGCCAGCTCCCAGAACACTGAAGCTTTCTTT. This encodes CASSQNTEAFF.

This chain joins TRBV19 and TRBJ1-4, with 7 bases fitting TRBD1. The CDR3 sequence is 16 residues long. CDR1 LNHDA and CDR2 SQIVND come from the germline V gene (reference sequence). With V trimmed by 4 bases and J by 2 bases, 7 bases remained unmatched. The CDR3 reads CASSTLDRATNEKLFF. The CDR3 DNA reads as TGTGCCAGTAGTACGCTCGACAGGGCTACTAATGAAAAACTGTTTTTT.

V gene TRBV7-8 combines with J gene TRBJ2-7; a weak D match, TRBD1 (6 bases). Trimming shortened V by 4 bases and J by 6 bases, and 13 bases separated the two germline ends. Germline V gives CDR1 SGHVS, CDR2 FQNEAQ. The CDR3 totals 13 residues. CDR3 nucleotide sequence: TGTGCCAGCAGCTCACAACAGGGCTCCGAGCAGTACTTC. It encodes CASSSQQGSEQYF.

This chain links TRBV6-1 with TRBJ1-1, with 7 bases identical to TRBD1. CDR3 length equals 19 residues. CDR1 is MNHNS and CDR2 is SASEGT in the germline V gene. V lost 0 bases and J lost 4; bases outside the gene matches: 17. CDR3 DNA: TGTGCCAGCAGTGAAGCTACCAGGGGGATAGATTATGGGAGCACTGAAGCTTTCTTT. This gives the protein CASSEATRGIDYGSTEAFF.

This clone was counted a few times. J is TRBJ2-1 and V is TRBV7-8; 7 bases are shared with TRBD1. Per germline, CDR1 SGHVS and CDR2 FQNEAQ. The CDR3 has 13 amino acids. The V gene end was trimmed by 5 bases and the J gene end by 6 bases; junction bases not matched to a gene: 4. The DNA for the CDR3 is TGTGCCAGCAGCACCCGGACAGGCAATGAGCAGTTCTTC. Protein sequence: CASSTRTGNEQFF.